What follows is one TCR beta chain and its context. Its antigen is unidentified. One end of the junction varies from germline; a read error may be responsible. The data are from a study of human T cells and chemical hapten exposure. Germline V gives CDR1 SGHVS, CDR2 FNYEAQ. The CDR3 spans 13 residues. Stated time point: patch test 2, 6 weeks after DPC sensitization. Treatment in this sample: therapeutic diphenylcyclopropenone sensitization with weekly scalp DPC. Study-level findings and limits: Sensitizing with DPC caused no change in TCRs above 1 in 1000 frequency. Expanded TCRs showed more large CDR3 clusters than pre-sensitization or healthy control sets.

Authors' processing steps: Per-sample TCR counts ranged from roughly 23,224 to 750,000, median approximately 98,000. TCRdb reanalysed the RACE reads using MiXCR and keeps one entry per CDR3 protein. The V and J calls, along with clone size, are taken from TCRdb and not from the paper's own processing. The sample consists of 65,000 to 90,000 distinct CDR3 sequences, around 6.7% of them appearing once. The chain uses TRBV7-6 and TRBJ1-1, with D possibly being TRBD1 (5 bases). The source was whole blood, collected in connection with sensitization to the hapten diphenylcyclopropenone (DPC). The origin of this receptor is a woman under 40 with alopecia areata. Some clones in this sample may be carry-over from other donors' samples. The CDR3 region is CANSVGGRAEAFF. CDR3 in DNA: TGTGCCAACAGCGTGGGGGGACGGGCGGAAGCTTTCTTT.